These T cell receptor beta chains were read from a single sample in a study of blood T cell repertoires in COVID-19. Assay: immunoSEQ multiplex PCR; the TCRdb copy retains only in-frame clones and omits some. This repertoire shows 200,000 to 250,000 clones, 84% found once; its top ten account for 1.8%. Sequenced: PBMCs or T cells enriched from blood (not recorded which). These receptors were obtained from a man aged 55 to 69 who had recovered from COVID-19. Each CDR3 is given with its conserved first and last residue. A D gene is named only where the DNA matches it firmly. Some rows have no size entry. The others give once, few or many, or a class for an expanded clone.

v_call	d_call	j_call	clone_size	cdr3_nt	cdr3_aa
TRBV4-1	-	TRBJ2-3	-	TGCGCCAGCAGCCCACAGACAAAAAGCACAGATACGCAGTATTTT	CASSPQTKSTDTQYF
TRBV7-2	-	TRBJ2-5	once	TGTGCCAGCAGCTTATTGGGGGCCGGAGAGACCCAGTACTTC	CASSLLGAGETQYF
TRBV7-7	TRBD2	TRBJ2-1	-	TGTGCTAGCAGCTTAGCCCCCAGCGGGGGGACCACCTACAATGAGCAGTTCTTC	CASSLAPSGGTTYNEQFF
TRBV6-1	TRBD1	TRBJ1-4	-	TGTGCCAGCAGTGAGGCCGGGACAGGGTATGAAAAACTGTTTTTT	CASSEAGTGYEKLFF
TRBV5-1	-	TRBJ1-1	-	TGCGCCAGCAGCTTGAGCGGTTCGGGAGTCACTGAAGCTTTCTTT	CASSLSGSGVTEAFF
TRBV11-2	-	TRBJ1-1	-	TGTGCCAGCAGCTTTAAGCCCGGGGAGGTGAACACTGAAGCTTTCTTT	CASSFKPGEVNTEAFF
TRBV7-9	-	TRBJ2-3	-	TGTGCCAGCAGCCCCAGGTCGGGTCGGGACACAGATACGCAGTATTTT	CASSPRSGRDTDTQYF
TRBV2	TRBD2	TRBJ2-1	-	TGTGCCAGCAGTGGGTTTGGGGGGGGTGATGAGCAGTTCTTC	CASSGFGGGDEQFF
TRBV6-1	-	TRBJ1-2	once	TGTGCCAGCAGTGATGGGGGCCTTTCTTATGGCTACACCTTC	CASSDGGLSYGYTF
TRBV11-3	-	TRBJ2-7	-	TGTGCCAGCAGGTACAGGGAATACGAGCAGTACTTC	CASRYREYEQYF
TRBV19	TRBD1	TRBJ1-2	few	TGTGCCAGTAGTATAGAAGACAGGGAGCTCGGCTACACCTTC	CASSIEDRELGYTF
TRBV4-3	TRBD2	TRBJ2-3	-	TGCGCCAGCAGCCAAGAAGGAGCGGGGGGTCGGGATACGCAGTATTTT	CASSQEGAGGRDTQYF
TRBV4-2	-	TRBJ2-4	-	TGTGCCAGCAGCCAAGTCCCCCCGCCGGCGGTGCCCCGTAGCAACATTCAGTACTTC	CASSQVPPPAVPRSNIQYF
TRBV29-1	-	TRBJ1-1	-	TGCAGCGCAAAAGGACTCTCGAACACTGAAGCTTTCTTT	CSAKGLSNTEAFF
TRBV9	-	TRBJ1-2	-	TGTGCCAGCAGCGTAGGTGAAGGGGTCGGCTACACCTTC	CASSVGEGVGYTF
TRBV12-5	TRBD1	TRBJ2-3	-	TGTGCTAGTGGTTCGAGACAGGGGATTCATGGAGATACGCAGTATTTT	CASGSRQGIHGDTQYF
TRBV3-1/TRBV3-2	-	TRBJ1-5	once	TGTGCCAGCAGCCAAGGCAGGGGCAATCAGCCCCAGCATTTT	CASSQGRGNQPQHF
TRBV11-3	-	TRBJ2-7	-	TGTGCCAGCAGCTTAGGCGAATATCGAGCCGAGCAGTACTTC	CASSLGEYRAEQYF
TRBV5-1	-	TRBJ1-1	-	TGCGCCAGCAGCTTGGCTGGCAAACCGAACACTGAAGCTTTCTTT	CASSLAGKPNTEAFF
TRBV2	-	TRBJ1-2	-	TGTGCCAGCAGTGAAGAGCAGGGGCATGGCTACACCTTC	CASSEEQGHGYTF
TRBV18	-	TRBJ2-6	-	TGTGCCAGCTCACCATTCAGTCCTGGGGCCAACGTCCTGACTTTC	CASSPFSPGANVLTF
TRBV6-5	-	TRBJ1-3	-	TGTGCCAGCAGTTACACGGGATTCAGCTCTGGAAACACCATATATTTT	CASSYTGFSSGNTIYF
TRBV30	TRBD2	TRBJ2-5	once	TGTGCCTGGACCCCTCCTAGCGGGGGGGCCCGTGAGACCCAGTACTTC	CAWTPPSGGARETQYF
TRBV7-8	TRBD1	TRBJ1-5	-	TGTGCCAGCAGCTTAGTGGGACAGGGCCACCAGCCCCAGCATTTT	CASSLVGQGHQPQHF
TRBV2	TRBD2	TRBJ2-3	-	TGTGCCAGCAGCACGGGACTAGCAACCACAGATACGCAGTATTTT	CASSTGLATTDTQYF
TRBV27	-	TRBJ1-4	-	TGTGCCAGCAGTTTATCGAAAGGTCTCCAGGGGCTGTTTTTT	CASSLSKGLQGLFF
TRBV6-1	TRBD1	TRBJ1-5	-	TGTGCCAGCAGTGCGGGACAGGGCCCTTATAGCAATCAGCCCCAGCATTTT	CASSAGQGPYSNQPQHF
TRBV5-4	-	TRBJ2-3	-	TGTGCCAGCAGCTTGTCCCTATCTAGCACAGATACGCAGTATTTT	CASSLSLSSTDTQYF
TRBV29-1	TRBD1	TRBJ2-1	-	TGCAGCGTAGGACAGGTCTACAATGAGCAGTTCTTC	CSVGQVYNEQFF
TRBV28	-	TRBJ1-2	-	TGTGCCAGCAGTTCTGGAGGGACTAGCTATGGCTACACCTTC	CASSSGGTSYGYTF
TRBV7-2	-	TRBJ2-3	once	TGTGCCAGCAGCTCCCCGACTACGACCCTAGATACGCAGTATTTT	CASSSPTTTLDTQYF
TRBV25-1	-	TRBJ1-6	-	TGTGCCAGCCGCGGTCGTATTGATAATTCACCCCTCCACTTT	CASRGRIDNSPLHF
TRBV6-5	TRBD1	TRBJ1-2	-	TGTGCCAGCAGACCACAGGGGGAGTCTCGGGGCTACACCTTC	CASRPQGESRGYTF
TRBV4-3	TRBD2	TRBJ2-1	-	TGCGCCAGCAGCGCAACGGGGGGGCAATACTACAATGAGCAGTTCTTC	CASSATGGQYYNEQFF
TRBV4-3	-	TRBJ2-1	few	TGCGCCAGCAGCCAAGATGCTCTCCCAGGGAATGAGCAGTTCTTC	CASSQDALPGNEQFF
TRBV5-1	-	TRBJ1-2	-	TGCGCCAGCAGCTTGGTCGTGGGAGCTAACTATGGCTACACCTTC	CASSLVVGANYGYTF
TRBV5-6	-	TRBJ1-5	-	TGTGCCAGCAGCTTGGGTGGGGGGAATAGCAATCAGCCCCAGCATTTT	CASSLGGGNSNQPQHF
TRBV19	TRBD1	TRBJ2-5	-	TGTGCCAGTAGTAGGACAGGGGTCCAAGAGACCCAGTACTTC	CASSRTGVQETQYF
TRBV2	-	TRBJ2-1	-	TGTGCCAGCAGTGGTACTAGCCGTGAGAGTGAGCAGTTCTTC	CASSGTSRESEQFF
TRBV19	TRBD1	TRBJ2-3	once	TGTGCCAGTAGTATAAGAGGGGGCAGGGCAGATACGCAGTATTTT	CASSIRGGRADTQYF
TRBV4-3	TRBD1	TRBJ1-4	-	TGCGCCAGCAGCTCCGACAGGGCAAATGAAAAACTGTTTTTT	CASSSDRANEKLFF
TRBV10-3	TRBD2	TRBJ2-1	once	TGTGCCATCAGTGGCGCACGGGGGGTTGAGCAGTTCTTC	CAISGARGVEQFF
TRBV9	TRBD2	TRBJ2-1	once	TGTGCCAGCAGCATACCCTCTAGCGGGGGGGCCTCGAATGAGCAGTTCTTC	CASSIPSSGGASNEQFF
TRBV11-2	-	TRBJ1-2	-	TGTGCCAGCAGCTTAGATCGGAACTTGTGGGGCGGCTATGGCTACACCTTC	CASSLDRNLWGGYGYTF
TRBV25-1	-	TRBJ1-3	-	TGTGCCAGCAGTCCATCCGACAGGCCCTCTGGAAACACCATATATTTT	CASSPSDRPSGNTIYF
TRBV11-2	TRBD1	TRBJ1-2	-	TGTGCCAGCAGCTACGCACAGGGGGCGGGTGGCTACACCTTC	CASSYAQGAGGYTF
TRBV10-3	-	TRBJ2-7	once	TGTGCCATGCGGGAAGACCGGAGCTCCTACGAGCAGTACTTC	CAMREDRSSYEQYF
TRBV2	TRBD1	TRBJ1-6	-	TGTGCCAGCAGTGAGGACAGGGAATCACCCCTCCACTTT	CASSEDRESPLHF
TRBV6-6	-	TRBJ2-6	-	TGTGCCAGCAGTTACTTCGACAGCTCTGGGGCCAACGTCCTGACTTTC	CASSYFDSSGANVLTF
TRBV18	-	TRBJ2-5	-	TGTGCCAGCTCCCCCGGGAGTCAAGAGACCCAGTACTTC	CASSPGSQETQYF
TRBV19	-	TRBJ1-4	-	TGTGCCAGTAGTCGCCCCGTAGCAACTAATGAAAAACTGTTTTTT	CASSRPVATNEKLFF
TRBV19	-	TRBJ2-1	-	TGTGCCAGTAGGAACTCGAATGAGCAGTTCTTC	CASRNSNEQFF
TRBV5-5	-	TRBJ1-4	-	TGTGCCAGCAGCCCCTTGGGAGGCCGGGGTGAAAAACTGTTTTTT	CASSPLGGRGEKLFF
TRBV5-8	-	TRBJ1-3	-	TGTGCCAGCAGCTTGGGGGCTGGGCCTACCCTGTCTGGAAACACCATATATTTT	CASSLGAGPTLSGNTIYF
TRBV4-2	TRBD2	TRBJ2-3	-	TGTGCCAGCAGCCAGGAAGACGGCGGCGGCGGGGGGGTCACAGATACGCAGTATTTT	CASSQEDGGGGGVTDTQYF
TRBV14	TRBD2	TRBJ2-2	-	TGTGCCAGCAGCCAAGAAATAGCGGGGGGTTTCACCGGGGAGCTGTTTTTT	CASSQEIAGGFTGELFF
TRBV4-2	-	TRBJ2-7	-	TGTGCCAGCAGCCGCCGGTTGGGGGGATCTTACGAGCAGTACTTC	CASSRRLGGSYEQYF
TRBV11-3	TRBD1	TRBJ2-1	-	TGTGCCAGCAGCCCCGGGACAGTCTACAATGAGCAGTTCTTC	CASSPGTVYNEQFF
TRBV29-1	TRBD1	TRBJ2-2	-	TGCAGTGCCCAAACGGGACAGGGGGTTTACGGGGAGCTGTTTTTT	CSAQTGQGVYGELFF
TRBV7-2	-	TRBJ2-5	-	TGTGCCAGCAGCTTAGCGGACAAAGAGACCCAGTACTTC	CASSLADKETQYF